This T cell receptor beta chain appears in the sequencing data of a study of cytomegalovirus exposure and HLA in healthy donors. Study-level findings and limits: TCR beta V- and J-gene trimming was later associated with a missense DCLRE1C variant. Some TCR beta chains (164 of them) were listed as cytomegalovirus-associated. A later examination showed that TCR association rates differed by HLA locus, with DRB1 most and HLA-C fewest. Immune exposure was documented only through CMV serostatus.

A word on this clone: Its matching antigen is unknown.

The CDR3 length is 15 residues. With 2 bases clipped from V and 9 bases from J, the junction kept 6 bases outside the gene matches. Germline lookup yields CDR1 SGHVS and CDR2 FNYEAQ. 60 Vbeta and 13 Jbeta primers were used in PCR. TCRdb keeps only in-frame clones here, not all; method: immunoSEQ multiplex PCR. The sample lists 95,000 to 110,000 clones; about 85% were seen once. This rearrangement joins TRBV7-6 to TRBJ2-7; 14 nucleotides match TRBD2. The clonotype originates from a young man in good health and CMV-seronegative. Sequencing used PBMCs. The CDR3 is CASSLRGLAGDGQYF. In nucleotides, the CDR3 is TGTGCCAGCAGCTTAAGGGGACTAGCGGGAGATGGGCAGTACTTC.